The entry below gives a single T cell receptor beta chain sequence along with its context. TCRdb re-analysed the 5' RACE reads in MiXCR, keeping a single row per CDR3 protein. The sample carries approximately 250,000 distinct CDR3 sequences, approximately 15% recorded once. Germline-derived CDR1 and CDR2 are LGHDT and YNNKEL (reference sequence). This CDR3 contains 14 residues. Trimming cost V 5 bases and J 1 base, with 8 bases left between them. These data originate in a study of T-cell memory formation after mild COVID-19. The V call is TRBV3-1, the J call TRBJ2-2; possible D gene TRBD1, 6 bases. The material sequenced was PBMCs or a T cell subset sorted from them (not recorded which). The sequence came from an adult woman who had mild COVID-19 (a few samples of this study predate the infection). Cell type and time point are not known. The DNA for the CDR3 is TGTGCCAGCAGCAGGACAGAGAACACCGGGGAGCTGTTTTTT. This codes for CASSRTENTGELFF. The whole variable domain, filled in from reference TRBV3-1 and TRBJ2-2, reads DTAVSQTPKYLVTQMGNDKSIKCEQNLGHDTMYWYKQDSKKFLKIMFSYNNKELIINETVPNRFSPKSPDKAHLNLHINSLELGDSAVYFCASSRTENTGELFFGEGSRLTVL.